This T cell receptor beta chain appears in the sequencing data of a study of OX40 agonist ivuxolimab in advanced cancers. Study-level information: A diagnosis of hepatocellular carcinoma, melanoma, renal cell or head and neck cancer was present in dose-escalation patients. Allowance was made for prior anti-PD-1, anti-PD-L1 or anti-CTLA-4 therapy, and 40% to 45% had some.

Libraries were prepared by immunoSEQ multiplex PCR; TCRdb keeps only in-frame clonotypes and omits some of them. The sample lists 70,000 to 90,000 clones, 90% occurring once. V dropped 0 bases and J dropped 3 bases, with 9 bases sitting between them. CDR1 and CDR2 (germline): KGHSH, LQKENI. The CDR3 extends over 15 amino acids. The cohort excluded patients with autoimmune disease history or systemic immunosuppression. The V gene is TRBV18, the J gene TRBJ1-3; no reliable D call. The sequencing here drew on CD4+ or CD8+ T cells sorted from blood, taken in a trial of the OX40 agonist ivuxolimab. This clonotype was obtained from an adult with an advanced solid tumor such as melanoma, head and neck, liver or kidney cancer. CDR3 bases: TGTGCCAGCTCACCACCCGAGAATTATGGAAACACCATATATTTT. Its protein is CASSPPENYGNTIYF. The full variable domain, rest sourced from reference TRBV18 and TRBJ1-3, is NAGVMQNPRHLVRRRGQEARLRCSPMKGHSHVYWYRQLPEEGLKFMVYLQKENIIDESGMPKERFSAEFPKEGPSILRIQQVVRGDSAAYFCASSPPENYGNTIYFGEGSWLTVV.